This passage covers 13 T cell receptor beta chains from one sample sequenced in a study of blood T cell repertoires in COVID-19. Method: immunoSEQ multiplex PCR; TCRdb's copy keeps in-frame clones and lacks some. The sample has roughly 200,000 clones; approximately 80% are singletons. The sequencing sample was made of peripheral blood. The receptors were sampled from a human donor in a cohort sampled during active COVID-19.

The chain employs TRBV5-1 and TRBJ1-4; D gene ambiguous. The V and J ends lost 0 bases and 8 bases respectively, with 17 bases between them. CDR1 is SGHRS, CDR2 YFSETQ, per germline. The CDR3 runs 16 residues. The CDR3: CASSLGVGMGKEKLFF. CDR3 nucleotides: TGCGCCAGCAGCTTGGGTGTGGGCATGGGTAAAGAAAAACTGTTTTTT.

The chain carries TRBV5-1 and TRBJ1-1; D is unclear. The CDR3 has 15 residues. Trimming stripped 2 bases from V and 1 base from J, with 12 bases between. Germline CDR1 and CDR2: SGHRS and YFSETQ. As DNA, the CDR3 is TGCGCCAGCAGCTTCAGCTTCGAGGGGAACACTGAAGCTTTCTTT. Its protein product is CASSFSFEGNTEAFF.

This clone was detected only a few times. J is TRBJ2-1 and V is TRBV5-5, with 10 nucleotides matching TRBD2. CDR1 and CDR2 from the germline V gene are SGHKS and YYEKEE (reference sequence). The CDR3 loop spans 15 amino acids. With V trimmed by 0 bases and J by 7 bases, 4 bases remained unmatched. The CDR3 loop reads CASSLGTSGSNEQFF. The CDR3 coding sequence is TGTGCCAGCAGCTTGGGGACTAGCGGAAGTAATGAGCAGTTCTTC.

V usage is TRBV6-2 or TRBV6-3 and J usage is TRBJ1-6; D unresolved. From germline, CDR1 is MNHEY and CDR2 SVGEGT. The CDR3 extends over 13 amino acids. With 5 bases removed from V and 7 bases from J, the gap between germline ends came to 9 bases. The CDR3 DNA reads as TGTGCCAGCAGTGGAGGGAGAAATTCACCCCTCCACTTT. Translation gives CASSGGRNSPLHF.

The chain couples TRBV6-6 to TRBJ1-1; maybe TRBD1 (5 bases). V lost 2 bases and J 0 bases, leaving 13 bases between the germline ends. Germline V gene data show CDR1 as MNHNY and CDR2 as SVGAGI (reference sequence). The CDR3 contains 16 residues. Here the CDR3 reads CASSYASGGLNTEAFF. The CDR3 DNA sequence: TGTGCCAGCAGTTACGCGTCCGGGGGGTTGAACACTGAAGCTTTCTTT.

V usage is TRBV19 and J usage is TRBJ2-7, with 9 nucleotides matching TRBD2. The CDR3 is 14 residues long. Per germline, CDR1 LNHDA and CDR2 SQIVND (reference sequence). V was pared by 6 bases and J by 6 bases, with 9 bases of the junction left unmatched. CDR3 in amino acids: CASSPVAGVGEQYF. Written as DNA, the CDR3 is TGTGCCAGTAGCCCAGTAGCGGGGGTGGGCGAGCAGTACTTC.

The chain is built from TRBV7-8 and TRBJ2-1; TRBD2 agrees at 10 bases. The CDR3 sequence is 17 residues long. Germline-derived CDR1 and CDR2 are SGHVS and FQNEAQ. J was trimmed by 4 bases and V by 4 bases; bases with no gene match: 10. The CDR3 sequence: CASSSPGLADLYNEQFF. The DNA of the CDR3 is TGTGCCAGCAGCTCGCCCGGACTAGCGGATTTATACAATGAGCAGTTCTTC.

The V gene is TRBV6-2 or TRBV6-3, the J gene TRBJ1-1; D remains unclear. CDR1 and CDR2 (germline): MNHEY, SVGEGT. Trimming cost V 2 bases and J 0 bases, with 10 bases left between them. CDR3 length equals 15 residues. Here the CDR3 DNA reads TGTGCCAGCAGTTACAGGTTGCGGGTGAACACTGAAGCTTTCTTT. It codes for CASSYRLRVNTEAFF.

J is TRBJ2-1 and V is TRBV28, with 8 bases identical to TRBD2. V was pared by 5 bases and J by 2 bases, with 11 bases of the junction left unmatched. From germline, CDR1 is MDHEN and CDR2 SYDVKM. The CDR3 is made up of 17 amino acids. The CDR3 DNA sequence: TGTGCCAGCAGTACAACATCACTAGCGGCAACCTACAATGAGCAGTTCTTC. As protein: CASSTTSLAATYNEQFF.

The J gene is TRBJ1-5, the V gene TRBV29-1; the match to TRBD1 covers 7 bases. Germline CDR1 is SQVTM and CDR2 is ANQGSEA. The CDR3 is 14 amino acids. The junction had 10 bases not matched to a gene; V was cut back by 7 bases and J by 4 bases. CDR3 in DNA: TGCAGCGCCATATCCGGGACAGCTAATCAGCCCCAGCATTTT. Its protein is CSAISGTANQPQHF.

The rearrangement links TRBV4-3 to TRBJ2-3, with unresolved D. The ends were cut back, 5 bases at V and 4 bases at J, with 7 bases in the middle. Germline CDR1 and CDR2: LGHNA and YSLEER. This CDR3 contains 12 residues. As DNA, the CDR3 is TGCGCCAGCAGCTATACACCAGATACGCAGTATTTT. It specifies CASSYTPDTQYF.

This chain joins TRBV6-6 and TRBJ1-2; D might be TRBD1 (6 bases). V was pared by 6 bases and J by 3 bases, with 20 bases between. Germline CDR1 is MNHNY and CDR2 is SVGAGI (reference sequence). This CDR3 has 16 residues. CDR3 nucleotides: TGTGCCAGCAGCCGTGGGACGGGGGGCGAATACTATGGCTACACCTTC. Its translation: CASSRGTGGEYYGYTF.

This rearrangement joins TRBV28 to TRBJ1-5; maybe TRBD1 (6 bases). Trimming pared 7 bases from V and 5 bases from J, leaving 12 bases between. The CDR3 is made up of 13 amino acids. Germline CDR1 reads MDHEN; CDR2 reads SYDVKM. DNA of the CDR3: TGTGCCAGCACCGGGACACGAGATCAGCCCCAGCATTTT. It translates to CASTGTRDQPQHF.